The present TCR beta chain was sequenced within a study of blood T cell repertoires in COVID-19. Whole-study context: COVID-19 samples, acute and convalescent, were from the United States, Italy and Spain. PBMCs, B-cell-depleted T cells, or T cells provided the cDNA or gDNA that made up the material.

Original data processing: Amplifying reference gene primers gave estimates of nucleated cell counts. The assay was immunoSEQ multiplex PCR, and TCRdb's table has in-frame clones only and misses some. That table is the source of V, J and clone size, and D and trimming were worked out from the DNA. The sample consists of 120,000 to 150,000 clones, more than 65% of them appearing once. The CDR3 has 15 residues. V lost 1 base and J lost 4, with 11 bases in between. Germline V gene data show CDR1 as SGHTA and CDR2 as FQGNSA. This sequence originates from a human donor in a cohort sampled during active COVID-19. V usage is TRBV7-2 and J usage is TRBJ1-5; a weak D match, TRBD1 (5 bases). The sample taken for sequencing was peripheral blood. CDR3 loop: CASSLDTKGNQPQHF. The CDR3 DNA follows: TGTGCCAGCAGCTTAGATACGAAGGGGAATCAGCCCCAGCATTTT.